Presented here are 15 T cell receptor beta chains from one specimen sequenced in a study of blood T cell repertoires in COVID-19. Method: immunoSEQ multiplex PCR; TCRdb's copy keeps in-frame clones and lacks some. The data contain 300,000 to 350,000 clones, roughly 90% of them singletons. Sequenced material: peripheral blood. The receptor source for this set is a man between 25 and 39 years old with COVID-19, enrolled during active disease.

The rearrangement uses TRBV13 and TRBJ2-7; D might be TRBD1 (6 bases). Trimming cost V 5 bases and J 7 bases, with 21 bases left between them. In germline, CDR1 is PRHDT, CDR2 FYEKMQ (reference sequence). This CDR3 is 15 amino acids long. CDR3: CASSPRNRVLGEQYF. As DNA, the CDR3 is TGTGCCAGCAGCCCACGGAACAGGGTCTTGGGGGAGCAGTACTTC.

The genes are TRBV2 and TRBJ2-5; 7 nucleotides align to TRBD1. The V and J ends lost 5 bases and 5 bases, in that order; junction bases with no gene match: 5. The CDR3 sequence is 13 residues long. Germline V CDR1 and CDR2: SNHLY, FYNNEI. CDR3 sequence: CASSQDREETQYF. CDR3 nucleotide sequence: TGTGCCAGCAGTCAAGACAGGGAGGAGACCCAGTACTTC.

The rearrangement links TRBV5-5 to TRBJ2-7, with TRBD1 matching over 7 bases. In germline, CDR1 is SGHKS, CDR2 YYEKEE (reference sequence). The V and J ends lost 4 bases and 3 bases, in that order; junction bases with no gene match: 10. The CDR3 extends over 15 amino acids. The CDR3 bases are TGTGCCAGCAGCCCAGGACAGGCCGAATTCTACGAGCAGTACTTC. Its protein is CASSPGQAEFYEQYF.

The chain has TRBV5-1 and TRBJ2-5; maybe TRBD1 (6 bases). The V end lost 4 bases, the J end lost 0 bases, and 7 bases lay between the germline ends. The CDR3 runs to 13 residues. From germline, CDR1 is SGHRS and CDR2 YFSETQ. DNA for the CDR3: TGCGCCAGCAGCAGGGGGTACCAAGAGACCCAGTACTTC. It is translated as CASSRGYQETQYF.

The rearrangement links TRBV5-6 to TRBJ2-1, with 7 bases identical to TRBD2. The CDR3 sequence is 15 residues long. CDR1 is SGHDT, CDR2 YYEEEE, per germline. V lost 4 bases and J lost 9; bases outside the gene matches: 13. DNA of the CDR3: TGTGCCAGCAGCCTCGTTGGGGCAGGGAGGGGTGAGCAGTTCTTC. It yields the protein CASSLVGAGRGEQFF.

J is TRBJ2-5 and V is TRBV14; D is perhaps TRBD1 (6 bases). Trimming left V 7 bases short and J 1 base short, with 13 bases between. The CDR3 loop spans 14 amino acids. Germline V lookup: CDR1 SGHDN, CDR2 FVKESK. CDR3 DNA sequence: TGTGCCAGCAACGAACAGGGACCCCAAGAGACCCAGTACTTC. Its translation is CASNEQGPQETQYF.

The gene calls are TRBV5-4 and TRBJ2-1; a weak D match, TRBD1 (6 bases). CDR1 is SGHNT and CDR2 is YYREEE in the germline V gene (reference sequence). The CDR3 totals 16 residues. Trimming took off 2 bases at V and 0 bases at J, with 12 bases between the two ends. Here the CDR3 DNA reads TGTGCCAGCAGCTTTCGACAGGTGAGCTCCTACAATGAGCAGTTCTTC. Protein product: CASSFRQVSSYNEQFF.

V usage is TRBV28 and J usage is TRBJ1-3, with 9 nucleotides matching TRBD1. CDR1 is MDHEN, CDR2 SYDVKM, per germline. After removal of 5 bases from V and 8 bases from J, the junction contained 7 bases not matched to a gene. The CDR3 consists of 14 residues. The CDR3 DNA sequence: TGTGCCAGCAGTCGGACAGGGGCCGGTGACACCATATATTTT. It translates to CASSRTGAGDTIYF. Drawing the rest from reference TRBV28 and TRBJ1-3, the complete variable domain is DVKVTQSSRYLVKRTGEKVFLECVQDMDHENMFWYRQDPGLGLRLIYFSYDVKMKEKGDIPEGYSVSREKKERFSLILESASTNQTSMYLCASSRTGAGDTIYFGEGSWLTVV.

This clone has just one count. This sequence joins TRBV27 and TRBJ1-5; D might be TRBD1 (6 bases). CDR1 MNHEY and CDR2 SMNVEV come from the germline V gene (reference sequence). V was clipped by 6 bases and J by 0 bases, with 9 bases between them. The CDR3 is 14 residues long. The CDR3 region has the DNA TGTGCCAGCAGACCGACAGGTAGCAATCAGCCCCAGCATTTT. Translation: CASRPTGSNQPQHF.

The chain links TRBV11-2 to TRBJ2-3, with D possibly being TRBD2 (7 bases). Trimming pared 4 bases from V and 6 bases from J, leaving 11 bases between. Per germline, CDR1 SGHAT and CDR2 FQNNGV. CDR3 length: 13 residues. Here the CDR3 reads CASSSGGGDTQYF. Written as DNA, the CDR3 is TGTGCCAGCAGCTCGGGGGGCGGGGATACGCAGTATTTT.

The chain carries TRBV19 and TRBJ1-1; 8 bases map to TRBD1. CDR3 length equals 14 residues. CDR1 LNHDA and CDR2 SQIVND come from the germline V gene (reference sequence). V lost 4 bases and J lost 1; bases outside the gene matches: 2. The CDR3 sequence: CASSRGQGNTEAFF. CDR3 DNA sequence: TGTGCCAGTAGTAGAGGACAGGGGAACACTGAAGCTTTCTTT.

V usage is TRBV27 and J usage is TRBJ1-5, with D perhaps matching TRBD1 (6 bases). V was cut by 2 bases and J by 3 bases, with 14 bases left in between. This CDR3 has 16 residues. The germline gives CDR1 MNHEY, CDR2 SMNVEV (reference sequence). CDR3 region: CASSLGRTVLNQPQHF. The CDR3 region has the DNA TGTGCCAGCAGTTTAGGACGGACAGTACTCAATCAGCCCCAGCATTTT.

This chain links TRBV13 with TRBJ2-7; 10 bases are shared with TRBD1. Germline V CDR1 and CDR2: PRHDT, FYEKMQ (reference sequence). Trimming took 4 bases from V and 4 from J; bases not matched to a gene: 19. CDR3 length: 19 residues. The CDR3 nucleotides are TGTGCCAGCAGCTCTCCTCTAAAGGGGGTGGGACAGGGGATATACGAGCAGTACTTC. Amino acid sequence: CASSSPLKGVGQGIYEQYF.

V and J are TRBV3-1 (or the pseudogene TRBV3-2) and TRBJ2-5, with 13 bases that match TRBD2. Germline V gene lookup returns CDR1 LGHDT and CDR2 YNNKEL (reference sequence). The V segment lost 5 bases and the J segment 7 bases; nucleotides outside the gene matches: 16. This CDR3 region has 18 residues. The CDR3 sequence is CASSDTSGGALMLGTQYF. In DNA form, the CDR3 reads TGTGCCAGCAGCGATACTAGCGGGGGGGCCCTTATGCTCGGGACCCAGTACTTC.

The rearrangement links TRBV7-3 to TRBJ2-1; D is possibly TRBD2 (6 bases). This CDR3 comprises 14 residues. Per germline, CDR1 SGHTA and CDR2 FQGTGA. The V gene lost 3 bases and the J gene lost 7 bases, with 13 bases spanning the gap. CDR3 sequence: CASSLSGGGNEQFF. In DNA form, the CDR3 reads TGTGCCAGCAGCTTGTCAGGCGGAGGGAATGAGCAGTTCTTC.